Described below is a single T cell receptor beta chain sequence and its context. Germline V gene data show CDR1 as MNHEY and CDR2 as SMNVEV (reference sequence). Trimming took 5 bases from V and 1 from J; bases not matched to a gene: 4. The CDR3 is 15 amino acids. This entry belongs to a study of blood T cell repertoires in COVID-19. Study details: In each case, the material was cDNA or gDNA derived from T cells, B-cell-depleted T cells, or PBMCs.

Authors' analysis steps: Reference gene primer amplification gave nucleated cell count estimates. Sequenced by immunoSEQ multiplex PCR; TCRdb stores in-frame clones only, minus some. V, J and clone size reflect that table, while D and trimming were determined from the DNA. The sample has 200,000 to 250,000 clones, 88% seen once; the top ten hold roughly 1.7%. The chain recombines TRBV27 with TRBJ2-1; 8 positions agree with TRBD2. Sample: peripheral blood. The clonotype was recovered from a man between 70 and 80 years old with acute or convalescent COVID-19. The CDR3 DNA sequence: TGTGCCAGCAGTCTTAGCGGGACGTCCTACAATGAGCAGTTCTTC. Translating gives CASSLSGTSYNEQFF.